The T cell receptor (beta chain) under discussion was sequenced for a study of cytomegalovirus exposure and HLA in healthy donors. CDR1 SGHVS and CDR2 FQNEAQ come from the germline V gene. J gave up 2 bases and V 5 bases, and 7 bases lay outside the gene matches. The CDR3 contains 15 residues. The PCR contained 60 Vbeta and 13 Jbeta primers. Assay used: immunoSEQ multiplex PCR; TCRdb lists only in-frame clones, some missing. This sample has 90,000 to 140,000 clones; around 75% occur once, and the top ten carry about 2.2%. The receptor was isolated from a man younger than 45 in good health and CMV-seronegative. The sequencing sample was made of PBMCs. The chain links TRBV7-8 to TRBJ2-3; TRBD1 aligns across 7 bases. CDR3 nucleotides: TGTGCCAGCAGCCCCCGGACAGGAGCCACAGATACGCAGTATTTT. Amino acid sequence: CASSPRTGATDTQYF. The full variable domain, rest sourced from reference TRBV7-8 and TRBJ2-3, is GAGVSQSPRYKVAKRGQDVALRCDPISGHVSLFWYQQALGQGPEFLTYFQNEAQLDKSGLPSDRFFAERPEGSVSTLKIQRTQQEDSAVYLCASSPRTGATDTQYFGPGTRLTVL.